The rows below give T cell receptor beta chains drawn from one sample of a study of regulatory T cells in long-lasting Graves disease. In TCRdb, the multiplex PCR reads were re-called with MiXCR into one record per CDR3 protein. The sample holds 300,000 to 400,000 distinct CDR3 sequences; over 15% are singletons and the top ten take more than 35%. The starting material was peripheral blood mononuclear cells (PBMCs), obtained at new diagnosis, from a patient treated with antithyroid drugs. These receptors all stem from a female donor with Graves disease. Each CDR3 is given with its conserved first and last residue.

CDR3aa,v_gene,len
CASKPLAGGPREQFF,TRBV12-3/TRBV12-4,15
CSARLSGSPKNEQFF,TRBV20-1,15
CASSPQAPPVFSTEAFF,TRBV19,17
CASSGTSGREYNEQFF,TRBV7-9,16
CASRRDWRANVLTF,TRBV3-1,14
CASSVWGYNEQFF,TRBV11-3,13
CASRRGGGRGNQPQHF,TRBV19,16
CASSLAGGLHEQYF,TRBV11-2,14
CASSRSRVPASSEAFF,TRBV6-1,16
CASSRNTITDTQYF,TRBV2,14
CASSLVGTGYHEQYF,TRBV27,15
CASGLVPRVNEQFF,TRBV12-5,14
CASRPSGGSYEQYF,TRBV7-2,14
CASSPRTGAGYEQYF,TRBV4-1,15
CASSPLAGVNTDTQYF,TRBV18,16
CSVLSPVDSNQPQHF,TRBV20-1,15
CSAGRLAGVTDTQYF,TRBV20-1,15
CASSRTGGAGNTGELFF,TRBV7-6,17
CASRERGGTSYEQFF,TRBV10-1,15
CASTGQSVGTEAFF,TRBV2,14
CALAAGTTYNEQFF,TRBV12-3/TRBV12-4,14
CASSLNRVNTDTQYF,TRBV10-1,15
CASSPNTEAFF,TRBV28,11
CSARDLVGLGEQFF,TRBV20-1,14
CASSSLSGGNTIYF,TRBV27,14
CASSSRDGTYEQYF,TRBV11-3,14
CASSVARASGLQETQYF,TRBV9,17
CASSWAAGLSTDTQYF,TRBV5-1,16
CASSLEAGNQPQHF,TRBV12-3/TRBV12-4,14
CASSFVPGGSPLHF,TRBV27,14
CASRPQGLAYEQFF,TRBV5-1,14
CASSQEGSNEQFF,TRBV3-1,13
CSARYGDPLLSPLHF,TRBV20-1,15
CASSLRGARYNEQFF,TRBV28,15
CASSSSEGQYF,TRBV7-2,11
CASSQDYGGRTDTQYF,TRBV3-1,16
CASSLFGGTDTQYF,TRBV3-1,14
CASRLTGLPYNEQFF,TRBV7-9,15
CSARPLAGGPEYTQYF,TRBV20-1,16
CASTDRAHEQYF,TRBV19,12
CASSPDRRGQPQHF,TRBV5-1,14
CASSETGTDLYGYTF,TRBV28,15
CASSPLGRIAEAFF,TRBV12-3/TRBV12-4,14
CAGSFDLTGGVTEAFF,TRBV27,16
CASSLSRDSKRGEQYF,TRBV28,16
CASSSTGDQPQHF,TRBV19,13
CASSLRSTGPYEQYF,TRBV3-1,15
CASRPRTSGSFQQYF,TRBV6-1,15
CSANPEMGGPETQYF,TRBV20-1,15
CSVGLAEYEQYF,TRBV29-1,12
CASSAALSSGGYQETQYF,TRBV9,18
CASSRDPGAEAFF,TRBV11-2,13
CASSWTSGDNEQFF,TRBV7-9,14
CSASLPLGDTQYF,TRBV20-1,13
CASSQTIADEETQYF,TRBV27,15